This T cell receptor (beta chain) was captured in a study of low-dose radiotherapy and immunotherapy resistance in tumors. Across the whole study: Fractions of 0.5 Gy went to Cohort 1 every 2 weeks, totaling 6.5 Gy. Both drugs were delivered intravenously to patients (nivolumab 240 mg every two weeks and ipilimumab 1 mg/kg every six weeks).

TRAV- and TRBV-specific primers, spanning alpha and beta chains, primed first-strand cDNA. With a V-primer adapter and a constant-region primer, TCRs were amplified for about 20 PCR cycles. Amplification of the isolated mRNA used in vitro transcription. MiXCR was run by TCRdb on the reads, yielding one entry per CDR3 protein. The sample contains 11,000 to 15,000 distinct CDR3 sequences, about 70% of which appear only once. The CDR3 is 14 amino acids. After removal of 4 bases from V and 6 bases from J, the junction contained 8 bases not matched to a gene. Germline lookup yields CDR1 SGHRS and CDR2 YFSETQ. The presence of advanced solid tumors lacking tumor-infiltrating lymphocytes characterized eligible patients.

The chain combines TRBV5-1 with TRBJ2-3; 7 bases are shared with TRBD1. The receptor was isolated from a human donor with advanced metastatic prostate, ovarian, gallbladder or colorectal cancer (not recorded which). This table probably holds off-target reads from a library built for another chain. The CDR3: CASSLTGQEDTQYF. CDR3 in DNA: TGCGCCAGCAGCCTTACAGGACAGGAGGATACGCAGTATTTT.